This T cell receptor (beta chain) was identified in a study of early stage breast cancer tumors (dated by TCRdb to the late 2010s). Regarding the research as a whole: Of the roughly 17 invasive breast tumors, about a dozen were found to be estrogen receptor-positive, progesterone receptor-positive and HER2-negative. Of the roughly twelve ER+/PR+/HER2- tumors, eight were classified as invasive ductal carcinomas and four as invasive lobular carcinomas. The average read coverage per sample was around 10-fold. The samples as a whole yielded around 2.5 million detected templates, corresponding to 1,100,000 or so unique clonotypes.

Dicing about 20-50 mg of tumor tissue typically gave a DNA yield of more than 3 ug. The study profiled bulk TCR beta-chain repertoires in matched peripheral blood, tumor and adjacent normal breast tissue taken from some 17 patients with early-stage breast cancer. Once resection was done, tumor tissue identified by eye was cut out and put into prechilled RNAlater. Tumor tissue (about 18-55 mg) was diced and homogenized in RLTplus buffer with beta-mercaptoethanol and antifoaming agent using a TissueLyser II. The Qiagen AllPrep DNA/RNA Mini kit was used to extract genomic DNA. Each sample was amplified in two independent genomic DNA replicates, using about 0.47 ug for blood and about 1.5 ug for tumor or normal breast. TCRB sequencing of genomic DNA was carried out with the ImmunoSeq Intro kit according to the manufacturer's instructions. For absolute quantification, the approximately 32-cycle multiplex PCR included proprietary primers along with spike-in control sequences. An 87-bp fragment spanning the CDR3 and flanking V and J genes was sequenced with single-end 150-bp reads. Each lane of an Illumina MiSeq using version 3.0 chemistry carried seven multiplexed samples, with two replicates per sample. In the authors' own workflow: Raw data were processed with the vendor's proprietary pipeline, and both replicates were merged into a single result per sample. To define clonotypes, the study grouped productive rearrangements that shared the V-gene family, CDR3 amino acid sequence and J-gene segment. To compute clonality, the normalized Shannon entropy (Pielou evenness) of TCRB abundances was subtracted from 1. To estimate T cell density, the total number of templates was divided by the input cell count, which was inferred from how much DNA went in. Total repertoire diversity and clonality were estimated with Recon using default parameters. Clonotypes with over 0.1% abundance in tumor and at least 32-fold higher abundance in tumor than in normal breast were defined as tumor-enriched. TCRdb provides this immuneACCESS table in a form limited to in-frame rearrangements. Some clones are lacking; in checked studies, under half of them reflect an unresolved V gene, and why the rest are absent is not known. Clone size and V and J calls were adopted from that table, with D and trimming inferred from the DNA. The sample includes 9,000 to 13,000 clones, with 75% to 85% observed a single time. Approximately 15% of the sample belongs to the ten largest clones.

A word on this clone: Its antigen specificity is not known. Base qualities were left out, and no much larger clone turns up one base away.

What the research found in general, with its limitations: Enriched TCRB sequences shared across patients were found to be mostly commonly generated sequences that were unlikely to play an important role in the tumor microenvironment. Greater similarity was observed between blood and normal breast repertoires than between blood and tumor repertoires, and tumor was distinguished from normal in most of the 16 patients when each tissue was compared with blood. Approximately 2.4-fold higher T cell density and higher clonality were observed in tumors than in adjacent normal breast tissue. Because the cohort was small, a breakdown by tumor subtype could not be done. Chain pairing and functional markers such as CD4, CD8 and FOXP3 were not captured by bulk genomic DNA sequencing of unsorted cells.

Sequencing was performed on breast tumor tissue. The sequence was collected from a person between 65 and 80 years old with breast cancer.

The base sequence is TGTGCCAGCAGGATCCAGGGGAGCAATCAGCCCCAGCATTTT. Its product reads: CASRIQGSNQPQHF. The chain joins TRBV28 to TRBJ1-5; the best D guess is TRBD1, with 6 bases matching. CDR1 and CDR2, looked up from the germline V gene, are MDHEN and SYDVKM. The CDR3 contains 14 residues, cysteine and phenylalanine counted. The CDR3 DNA has 42 bases and is translated from base 1. V is reduced by 6 bases and J by 1 base, leaving a spacing of 10 bases between them.